This T cell receptor beta chain was found in a study of Ad26.COV2.S vaccination and SARS-CoV-2 variants (dated by TCRdb to the early 2020s). General notes on the study: TCRbeta repertoire sequencing served as the tool for gauging how specific and how broad the SARS-CoV-2-reactive T cell receptors were following Ad26.COV2.S vaccination. A total of some 30 samples were included in the TCR-sequenced set, comprising about 20 Ad26.COV2.S vaccine recipients, 5 placebo recipients and 8 SARS-CoV-2 convalescent individuals.

Taken from the germline V gene, the CDR1 and CDR2 loops are SGDLS and YYNGEE. Cut back by 3 bases and 1 base, the V and J ends lie 7 bases apart. The CDR3 contains 13 residues, cysteine and phenylalanine counted. Just CDR3 DNA is preserved here, 39 bases in frame from base 1. This specimen's time point label, interpreted: individuals recovered from natural SARS-CoV-2 infection. The full study reports these points: Vaccine and placebo recipients had similar non-spike TCR breadth, a finding consistent with the vaccine containing only spike. The authors noted that the TCR breadth and depth analyses may have underestimated total T cell responses. After vaccination, spike-specific CD8+ and CD4+ T cell responses were reported to show substantial breadth. Compared with placebo recipients, Ad26.COV2.S recipients showed higher spike-specific TCR breadth (P = 0.0014).

The immunoSEQ Assay was used to sequence TCRbeta CDR3 regions. After extraction, genomic DNA underwent amplification by bias-controlled multiplex PCR, followed by high-throughput sequencing. The study's own analysis went as follows. To quantify the absolute abundance of every unique TCRbeta CDR3 region, sequences were collapsed and filtered. T cell fraction was estimated by normalization of TCRbeta template counts to usable DNA, with usable DNA being measured through amplification of reference genes present in all nucleated cells. Repertoire TCRs were annotated as SARS-CoV-2-specific when V gene, CDR3 amino acid sequence and J gene were exactly matched to a known reactive TCR set. MIRA supplied the reference SARS-CoV-2 TCR set, which was filtered for enrichment in COVID-19-positive ImmuneCODE repertoires so that public or cross-reactive TCRs were removed. Using the MIRA antigens, annotated TCRs were further analysed by specific ORF or by position within an ORF. Depth was the summed frequency of annotated unique rearrangements, while breadth was defined as annotated unique rearrangements over total unique productive rearrangements. Group comparisons of TCR breadth used two-sided Wilcoxon rank-sum tests. Sourced from immuneACCESS, this table was stored by TCRdb with only in-frame sequences that have V and J called. A share of the clones is absent; for the studies checked, an unresolved V gene accounts for under half, and the remainder has no known explanation. Clone size and V and J calls were adopted from that table, with D and trimming inferred from the DNA. The sample table lists some 350,000 clones, about 91% of them with a count of one. The biggest ten clones account for 3.9% of the sample.

About this clone itself: Its antigen is still unknown. No much larger clone exists at a distance of one base, and base qualities are not known.

Sequenced material: peripheral blood, taken after recovery from COVID-19. This TCR came from a human donor who had recovered from COVID-19. The chain was built from TRBV9 and TRBJ1-1, with no reliable assignment of the D segment. The sequence in DNA is TGTGCCAGCAGCGCAACACAGAACACTGAAGCTTTCTTT. Translated, this is CASSATQNTEAFF.